Below, 8 T cell receptor beta chains from the same sample are listed, as sequenced in a study of a mutant IDH1 vaccine in newly diagnosed glioma (dated by TCRdb to the early 2020s). Libraries were prepared through the immunoSEQ multiplex PCR assay. The table was pulled from immuneACCESS by TCRdb, which kept in-frame rearrangements only. Such tables lose some clones; where checked, under half of the loss comes from unresolved V genes, and the rest has no known cause. The sample yields approximately 50,000 clones; under 85% were counted once. The top ten constitute more than 3% of the sample. The antigens of these receptors remain unknown. This specimen's time point label, per the study, means: week 47, end of study. Each vaccine dose, consisting of 300 ug of a 20-mer mutant IDH1 peptide in Montanide, was administered subcutaneously with topical imiquimod. The sequences come from PBMCs, collected from a glioma patient whose treatment included an IDH1 peptide vaccine. These TCRs come from a woman between 50 and 59 years old with glioma.

The CDR3 is CASSQERGTGKMNTEAFF. The CDR3 region has the DNA TGCGCCAGCAGCCAAGAACGTGGGACAGGAAAAATGAACACTGAAGCTTTCTTT. The rearrangement links TRBV4-1 to TRBJ1-1; TRBD1 aligns across 8 bases. Germline V gene sequence: CDR1 MGHRA, CDR2 YSYEKL. The V gene end was trimmed by 0 bases and the J gene end by 0 bases; junction bases not matched to a gene: 9. The CDR3 loop spans 18 amino acids.

The chain couples TRBV28 to TRBJ2-3, with D tentatively TRBD1 (6 bases). This CDR3 spans 14 amino acids. Germline-derived CDR1 and CDR2 are MDHEN and SYDVKM. Trimming removed 1 base from V and 4 bases from J, with 9 bases in between. DNA for the CDR3: TGTGCCAGCAGTTTATACCACAGGGCAGATACGCAGTATTTT. Translating gives CASSLYHRADTQYF. The full variable domain, in which reference TRBV28 and TRBJ2-3 provide the parts outside the CDR3, is DVKVTQSSRYLVKRTGEKVFLECVQDMDHENMFWYRQDPGLGLRLIYFSYDVKMKEKGDIPEGYSVSREKKERFSLILESASTNQTSMYLCASSLYHRADTQYFGPGTRLTVL.

This clone appeared a few times. This chain links TRBV27 with TRBJ2-1; a weak D match, TRBD2 (7 bases). Germline assignment: CDR1 MNHEY and CDR2 SMNVEV (reference sequence). V lost 5 bases, J lost 7 bases, and 24 bases lay in between. The CDR3 loop spans 17 amino acids. The CDR3 reads CASSPFRGGETGNEQFF. CDR3 sequence (DNA): TGTGCCAGCAGTCCTTTTCGCGGGGGCGAGACGGGAAATGAGCAGTTCTTC.

This clone was counted a single time. This chain connects TRBV27 to TRBJ2-5; 7 nucleotides match TRBD1. The germline CDR1 and CDR2 sequences are MNHEY and SMNVEV (reference sequence). The junction had 9 bases not matched to a gene; V was cut back by 6 bases and J by 5 bases. CDR3 length: 14 residues. The DNA for the CDR3 is TGTGCCAGCAGCCCTCGGACAGGTCGGGAGACCCAGTACTTC. Its protein is CASSPRTGRETQYF.

The CDR3 reads CAGSSRGRTEAFF. The CDR3 nucleotides are TGTGCCGGTAGCAGCCGAGGGCGCACTGAAGCTTTCTTT. The V call is TRBV6-1, the J call TRBJ1-1, with D hard to call. The V gene lost 11 bases and the J gene lost 4 bases, with 17 bases spanning the gap. The CDR3 totals 13 residues. CDR1 is MNHNS and CDR2 is SASEGT in the germline V gene.

The gene calls are TRBV2 and TRBJ2-2; the D call may be TRBD1 or TRBD2 (5 bases each). V was trimmed by 6 bases and J by 1 base, leaving 12 bases between them. The CDR3 runs to 15 residues. Germline values: CDR1 SNHLY, CDR2 FYNNEI. The DNA of the CDR3 is TGTGCCAGCAGCTCTACAGGACTGAACACCGGGGAGCTGTTTTTT. This encodes CASSSTGLNTGELFF. Using reference TRBV2 and TRBJ2-2 for the parts outside the CDR3, the full variable domain is EPEVTQTPSHQVTQMGQEVILRCVPISNHLYFYWYRQILGQKVEFLVSFYNNEISEKSEIFDDQFSVERPDGSNFTLKIRSTKLEDSAMYFCASSSTGLNTGELFFGEGSRLTVL.

The chain carries TRBV7-2 and TRBJ2-7; TRBD1 aligns across 7 bases. The CDR3 covers 16 residues. The V and J ends lost 7 bases and 6 bases, in that order; junction bases with no gene match: 18. Germline loops: CDR1 SGHTA, CDR2 FQGNSA. CDR3: CASTKGAGSMSSEQYF. CDR3 DNA sequence: TGTGCCAGCACTAAGGGGGCAGGGAGTATGTCAAGCGAGCAGTACTTC.

This chain joins TRBV18 and TRBJ2-7; possibly TRBD2 for D (5 bases). The V and J ends lost 6 bases and 3 bases respectively, with 15 bases between them. Germline CDR1 and CDR2: KGHSH and LQKENI. CDR3 length: 14 amino acids. CDR3 sequence: CASSPSFPIYEQYF. The CDR3 nucleotides are TGTGCCAGCTCCCCTAGCTTCCCAATCTACGAGCAGTACTTC.